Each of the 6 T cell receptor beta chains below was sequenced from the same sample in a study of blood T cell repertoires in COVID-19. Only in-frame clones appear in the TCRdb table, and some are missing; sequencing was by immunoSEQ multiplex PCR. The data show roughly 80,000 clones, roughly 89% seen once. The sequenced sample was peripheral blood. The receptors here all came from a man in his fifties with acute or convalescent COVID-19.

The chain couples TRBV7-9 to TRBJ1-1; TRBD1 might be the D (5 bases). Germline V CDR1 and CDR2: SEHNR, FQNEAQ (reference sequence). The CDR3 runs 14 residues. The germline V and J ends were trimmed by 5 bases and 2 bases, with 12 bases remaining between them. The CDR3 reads CASSAGLINTEAFF. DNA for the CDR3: TGTGCCAGCAGCGCGGGGCTCATCAACACTGAAGCTTTCTTT. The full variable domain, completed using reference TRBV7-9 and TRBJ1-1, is DTGVSQNPRHKITKRGQNVTFRCDPISEHNRLYWYRQTLGQGPEFLTYFQNEAQLEKSRLLSDRFSAERPKGSFSTLEIQRTEQGDSAMYLCASSAGLINTEAFFGQGTRLTVV.

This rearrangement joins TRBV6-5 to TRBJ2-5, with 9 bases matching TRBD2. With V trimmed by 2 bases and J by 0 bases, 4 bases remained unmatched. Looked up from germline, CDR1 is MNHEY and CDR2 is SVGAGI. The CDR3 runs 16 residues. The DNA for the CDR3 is TGTGCCAGCAGTTACGGCGGGGGGGCCCACCAAGAGACCCAGTACTTC. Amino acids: CASSYGGGAHQETQYF.

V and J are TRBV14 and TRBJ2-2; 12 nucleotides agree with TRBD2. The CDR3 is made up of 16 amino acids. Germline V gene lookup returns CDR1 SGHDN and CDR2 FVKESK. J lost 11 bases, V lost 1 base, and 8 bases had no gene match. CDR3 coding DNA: TGTGCCAGCAGCCAAGCCGCGAACGGACTAGCGGGAGAGCTGTTTTTT. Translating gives CASSQAANGLAGELFF.

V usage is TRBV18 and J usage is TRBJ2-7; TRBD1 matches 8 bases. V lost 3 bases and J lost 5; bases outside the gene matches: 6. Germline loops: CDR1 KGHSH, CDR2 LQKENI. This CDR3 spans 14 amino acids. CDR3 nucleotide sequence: TGTGCCAGCTCACCCTCTCGGACAGGGAACGAGCAGTACTTC. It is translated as CASSPSRTGNEQYF.

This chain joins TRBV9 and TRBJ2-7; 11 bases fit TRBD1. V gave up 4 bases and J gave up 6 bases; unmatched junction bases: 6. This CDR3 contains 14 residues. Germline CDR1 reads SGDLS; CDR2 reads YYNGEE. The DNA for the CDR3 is TGTGCCAGCAGCAACCGGGACAGGGGGACCGAGCAGTACTTC. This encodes CASSNRDRGTEQYF.

The CDR3 DNA reads TGCGCCAGCAGCCAAGGGTCAGGGTTCCCCCAAGAGACCCAGTACTTC. Translated, it gives CASSQGSGFPQETQYF. The chain is built from TRBV4-3 and TRBJ2-5; a possible D gene is TRBD1 (5 bases). Germline V lookup: CDR1 LGHNA, CDR2 YSLEER. CDR3 length: 16 residues. The ends were cut back, 1 base at V and 1 base at J, with 13 bases in the middle.